The T cell receptor beta chain under discussion was sequenced for a study of early T cells in non-severe SARS-CoV-2 infection. Study-wide context: The input, bulk RNA from unsorted whole blood, was sequenced, and chains were unpaired. General observations from the study: There was a bias toward anti-spike CD8 responses in VDJdb matching, which missed private and CD4 specificities.

The table lists this clonotype with many counts. Its target is unknown. Researchers tagged individual cDNA molecules with unique molecular identifiers. One entry per CDR3 protein results from TCRdb running MiXCR on the 5' RACE reads. The sample records more than 25,000 distinct CDR3 sequences, under 6% being singletons. Germline-derived CDR1 and CDR2 are LGHNA and YSLEER. After removal of 0 bases from V and 3 bases from J, the junction contained 7 bases not matched to a gene. The CDR3 covers 17 residues. The source material was whole blood. The J gene is TRBJ2-1, the V gene TRBV4-3, with 8 bases matching TRBD2. This clonotype was sampled from an adult who was a healthcare worker with PCR-confirmed SARS-CoV-2 infection or an uninfected control (not recorded which). CDR3 sequence (DNA): TGCGCCAGCAGCCAAGATACTGTGGGGACTAGCTACAATGAGCAGTTCTTC. Translated, it gives CASSQDTVGTSYNEQFF.